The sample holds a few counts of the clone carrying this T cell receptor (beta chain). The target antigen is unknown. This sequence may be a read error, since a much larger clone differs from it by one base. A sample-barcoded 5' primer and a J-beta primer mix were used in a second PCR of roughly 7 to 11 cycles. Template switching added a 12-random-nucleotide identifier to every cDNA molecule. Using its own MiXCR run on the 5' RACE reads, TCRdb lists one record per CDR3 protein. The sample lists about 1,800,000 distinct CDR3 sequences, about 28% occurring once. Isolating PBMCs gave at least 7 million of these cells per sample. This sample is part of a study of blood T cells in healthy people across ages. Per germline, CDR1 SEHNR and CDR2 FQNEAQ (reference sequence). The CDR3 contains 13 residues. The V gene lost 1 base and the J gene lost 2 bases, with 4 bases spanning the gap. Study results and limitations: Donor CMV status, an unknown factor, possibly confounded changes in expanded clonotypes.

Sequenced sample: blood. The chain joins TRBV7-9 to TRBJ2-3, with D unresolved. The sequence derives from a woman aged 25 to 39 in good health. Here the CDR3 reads CASSLETTDTQYF. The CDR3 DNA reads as TGTGCCAGCAGCTTAGAGACCACAGATACGCAGTATTTT. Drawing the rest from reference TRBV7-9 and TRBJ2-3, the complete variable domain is DTGVSQNPRHKITKRGQNVTFRCDPISEHNRLYWYRQTLGQGPEFLTYFQNEAQLEKSRLLSDRFSAERPKGSFSTLEIQRTEQGDSAMYLCASSLETTDTQYFGPGTRLTVL.